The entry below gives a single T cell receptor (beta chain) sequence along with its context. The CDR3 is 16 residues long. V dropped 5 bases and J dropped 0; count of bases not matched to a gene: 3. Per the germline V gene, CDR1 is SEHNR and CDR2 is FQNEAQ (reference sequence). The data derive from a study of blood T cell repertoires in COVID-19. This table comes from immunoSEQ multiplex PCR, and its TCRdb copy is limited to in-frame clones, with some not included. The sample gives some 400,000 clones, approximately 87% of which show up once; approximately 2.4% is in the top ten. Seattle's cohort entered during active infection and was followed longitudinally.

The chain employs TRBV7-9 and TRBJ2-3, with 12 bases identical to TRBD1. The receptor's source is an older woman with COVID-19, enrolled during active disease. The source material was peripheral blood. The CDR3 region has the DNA TGTGCCAGCAGCCGCGGGACAGGGGGCAGCACAGATACGCAGTATTTT. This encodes CASSRGTGGSTDTQYF.